Shown below are 5 T cell receptor beta chains from a single sample sequenced in a study of human T cells and chemical hapten exposure. Time point of the sample: pre-sensitization, week 0. The treatment is: therapeutic diphenylcyclopropenone sensitization with weekly scalp DPC. One entry per CDR3 protein results from TCRdb running MiXCR on the RACE reads. Of over 300,000 distinct CDR3 sequences in the sample, roughly 5% were seen once. The input for sequencing was whole blood, taken in connection with sensitization to the hapten diphenylcyclopropenone (DPC). These receptors originate from a woman in her forties or fifties with alopecia areata. Some clones in this sample may be carry-over from other donors' samples.

This clonotype turned up a few times. The rearrangement uses TRBV19 and TRBJ2-2; 9 nucleotides match TRBD1. The CDR3 runs 14 residues. Germline V gives CDR1 LNHDA, CDR2 SQIVND (reference sequence). V was pared by 6 bases and J by 6 bases, with 5 bases of the junction left unmatched. Here the CDR3 reads CASRGTGIAGELFF. The CDR3 DNA follows: TGTGCCAGTAGAGGGACAGGGATTGCCGGGGAGCTGTTTTTT.

There are many counts of this clonotype. V usage is TRBV15 and J usage is TRBJ1-1; 11 positions agree with TRBD1. Germline CDR1 is LNHNV and CDR2 is YYDKDF (reference sequence). The CDR3 extends over 18 amino acids. V shed 0 bases and J 0 bases; nucleotides not matched to a gene: 6. Here the CDR3 DNA reads TGTGCCACCAGCAGAGATACGGACAGGGGGCGTATGAACACTGAAGCTTTCTTT. It translates to CATSRDTDRGRMNTEAFF.

This clonotype was counted many times. The chain links TRBV6-5 to TRBJ2-3, with 8 bases matching TRBD1. Germline assignment: CDR1 MNHEY and CDR2 SVGAGI. The CDR3 has 12 amino acids. With 9 bases clipped from V and 4 bases from J, the junction kept 3 bases outside the gene matches. This CDR3 is CARPGGPDTQYF. CDR3 DNA sequence: TGTGCCAGACCAGGGGGCCCAGATACGCAGTATTTT.

This clonotype was picked up many times. J is TRBJ2-5 and V is TRBV5-1; 13 bases agree with TRBD2. With 3 bases clipped from V and 5 bases from J, the junction kept 7 bases outside the gene matches. CDR1 and CDR2 (germline): SGHRS, YFSETQ. This CDR3 spans 16 amino acids. This CDR3 reads CASSSTSGGAQETQYF. The CDR3 bases are TGCGCCAGCAGCTCCACTAGCGGGGGGGCCCAGGAGACCCAGTACTTC.

The chain links TRBV3-1 to TRBJ2-3; perhaps TRBD2 as D (5 bases). CDR3 length: 15 amino acids. Looked up from germline, CDR1 is LGHDT and CDR2 is YNNKEL (reference sequence). Trimming took off 4 bases at V and 1 base at J, with 12 bases between the two ends. The CDR3 reads CASSPGRRRTDTQYF. The CDR3 coding sequence is TGTGCCAGCAGCCCCGGAAGGAGGCGCACAGATACGCAGTATTTT.